This TCR beta chain was retrieved from a study of cytomegalovirus exposure and HLA in healthy donors. With respect to this clone: Its antigen is not known.

Study findings and constraints: Earlier analysis looked at TCR beta V segments, and most were productive about 87% or about 30% of the time. With further analysis later on, most CMV-associated TCR beta chains appeared HLA-restricted.

Trimming pared 7 bases from V and 0 bases from J, leaving 9 bases between. This CDR3 comprises 13 residues. Looked up from germline, CDR1 is SNHLY and CDR2 is FYNNEI. Use of 60 Vbeta and 13 Jbeta primers characterized the PCR. TCRdb's copy holds only in-frame clones and misses some; the assay was immunoSEQ multiplex PCR. This table has some 110,000 clones, approximately 70% appearing once. The TCR comes from a man aged 55 to 70 in good health and CMV-seropositive. The specimen sequenced was PBMCs. The chain combines TRBV2 with TRBJ1-1; no clear D. In DNA form, the CDR3 reads TGTGCCAGCACTTTTGAGGTGAACACTGAAGCTTTCTTT. Translating gives CASTFEVNTEAFF.